Listed here is a single T cell receptor beta chain. This record belongs to a study of T cell responses to AZD1222 COVID-19 vaccine. Sequencing was performed with immunoSEQ multiplex PCR; in TCRdb, only in-frame clones are kept and a portion is missing. The table records roughly 130,000 clones, roughly nine tenths of them present only once. The sample here was peripheral blood, taken on day 0 of AZD1222 vaccination. This TCR was recovered from an adult in good health.

DNA of the CDR3: TGTGCCAGCAGCCATCGCGGGGACATAGGGGATGAAAAACTGTTTTTT. Protein: CASSHRGDIGDEKLFF. V usage is TRBV3-1 (or the pseudogene TRBV3-2) and J usage is TRBJ1-4; maybe TRBD1 (6 bases). The CDR3 is 16 residues long. Trimming removed 3 bases at V and 6 bases at J, with 17 bases between. Germline V gene lookup returns CDR1 LGHDT and CDR2 YNNKEL (reference sequence).